Listed below are T cell receptor beta chains from one sample, sequenced in a study of monozygotic twins with inflammatory bowel disease. TCRdb reworked the 5' RACE reads into one entry per CDR3 protein, no DNA. This sample's table reports approximately 390,000 distinct CDR3 sequences. The sequenced material came from blood. These receptor sequences come from a human donor with ulcerative colitis or Crohn's disease, or a healthy co-twin of an affected twin (not recorded which). The CDR3 runs from the conserved cysteine through the conserved F or W.

J gene | V gene | CDR3 protein
TRBJ2-3 | TRBV3-1 | CASSPRGLTGPTDTQYF
TRBJ2-2 | TRBV20-1 | CSARVNTGELFF
TRBJ2-2 | TRBV9 | CASSVGMRREDGGELFF
TRBJ2-5 | TRBV7-8 | CASSRSDREETQYF
TRBJ1-6 | TRBV6-4 | CASSDGDGLPEPLHF
TRBJ2-1 | TRBV12-3/TRBV12-4 | CASSFVNEQFF
TRBJ2-5 | TRBV29-1 | CSVEVLAGAGETQYF
TRBJ2-3 | TRBV6-4 | CASSDPPDRGAGWDTQYF
TRBJ1-2 | TRBV10-3 | CAISAGQASNYGYTF
TRBJ2-7 | TRBV19 | CASSIPSGPSDYEQYF
TRBJ1-1 | TRBV5-1 | CASSPGTARTEAFF
TRBJ2-3 | TRBV20-1 | CSASRGVPVDTQYF
TRBJ2-1 | TRBV5-1 | CASRGTSGAYNEQFF
TRBJ2-3 | TRBV11-1 | CASSLGSIIASLEDTQYF
TRBJ2-1 | TRBV11-2 | CASSLDTGFRNNEQFF
TRBJ2-3 | TRBV27 | CASSLGLSLTDTQYF
TRBJ2-1 | TRBV20-1 | CSARGLAGVAQNEQFF
TRBJ1-1 | TRBV3-1 | CASSQDLMNTEAFF
TRBJ2-7 | TRBV7-7 | CASSLSPVNEQYF
TRBJ2-7 | TRBV5-4 | CASSPGTSGGPIYEQYF
TRBJ1-2 | TRBV9 | CASSATQGIAGYTF
TRBJ2-7 | TRBV5-1 | CASSQRETYEQYF
TRBJ1-2 | TRBV27 | CASSAGFGYTF
TRBJ2-4 | TRBV5-1 | CASSLPSGGPENIQYF